The clone carrying this T cell receptor (beta chain) turned up a few times. What it binds is not known. The data are from a study of cytomegalovirus exposure and HLA in healthy donors. Study background: About four fifths of 398 genotyped donors fell in the Caucasian-associated ancestry cluster. Regarding the study as a whole: In an earlier analysis, most TCR beta V segments were productive about 90% or about 30% of the time. Cytomegalovirus association was assigned to approximately 160 TCR beta chains. Later analysis suggested links between common viral pathogens and several top significant clusters.

Primers included in the PCR were 60 Vbeta and 13 Jbeta primers. Measured with immunoSEQ multiplex PCR; TCRdb has only the in-frame clones, and not every one. The sample holds under 200,000 clones, approximately 80% seen once. Germline-derived CDR1 and CDR2 are SQVTM and ANQGSEA. Unmatched junction bases numbered 7, after V lost 4 bases and J lost 5 bases. This CDR3 spans 13 amino acids. The chain carries TRBV29-1 and TRBJ1-1, with 7 bases lining up with TRBD1. The sample consisted of PBMCs. The receptor was derived from a male donor in good health and CMV-seropositive. The CDR3 spells CSVGQGTVTEAFF. CDR3 DNA sequence: TGCAGCGTTGGGCAGGGGACAGTGACTGAAGCTTTCTTT.